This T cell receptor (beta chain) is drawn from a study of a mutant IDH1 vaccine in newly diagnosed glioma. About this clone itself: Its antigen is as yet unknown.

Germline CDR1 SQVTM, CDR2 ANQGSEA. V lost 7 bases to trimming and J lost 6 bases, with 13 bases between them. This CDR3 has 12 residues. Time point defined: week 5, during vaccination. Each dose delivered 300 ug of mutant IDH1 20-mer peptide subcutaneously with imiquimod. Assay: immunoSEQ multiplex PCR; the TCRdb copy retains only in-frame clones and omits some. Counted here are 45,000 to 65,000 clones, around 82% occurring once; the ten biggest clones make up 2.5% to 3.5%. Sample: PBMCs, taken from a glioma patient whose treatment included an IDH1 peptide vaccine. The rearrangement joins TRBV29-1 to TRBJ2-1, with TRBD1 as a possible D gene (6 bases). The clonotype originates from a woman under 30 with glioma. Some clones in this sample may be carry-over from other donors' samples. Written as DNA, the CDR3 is TGCAGCGCCGGGGTCAGGGGCAATGAGCAGTTCTTC. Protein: CSAGVRGNEQFF.